The 7 T cell receptor beta chains below were found in one sample sequenced in a study of cytomegalovirus exposure and HLA in healthy donors (dated by TCRdb to 2016 to 2017). Library prep was done by the immunoSEQ multiplex PCR assay. For the multiplex PCR, a mixture combining 60 forward primers for TCR Vbeta segments and 13 reverse primers for TCR Jbeta segments was used. The source is immuneACCESS, and TCRdb retained only in-frame sequences with V and J called. Part of the clones is not carried over; for the studies checked, unresolved V genes explain less than half of this, and the remainder is unexplained. This sample lists about 160,000 clones; approximately 77% were detected once. The ten top clones hold around 2.5% of the sample. Sequencing was carried out using PBMCs. The receptors stem from a female donor in good health and CMV-seronegative.

The chain has TRBV7-3 and TRBJ2-1, with D possibly TRBD2 on 6 matching bases. CDR1 SGHTA and CDR2 FQGTGA come from the germline V gene. The V end was cut by 4 bases, the J end by 6 bases, with 16 bases between. The CDR3 has 15 amino acids. The CDR3 protein is CASSSAGGVGNEQFF. The CDR3 DNA follows: TGTGCCAGCAGCTCCGCCGGGGGAGTAGGCAATGAGCAGTTCTTC.

This clone was picked up a small number of times. This chain joins TRBV7-9 and TRBJ1-6, with D unresolved. Per the germline V gene, CDR1 is SEHNR and CDR2 is FQNEAQ (reference sequence). The CDR3 is 15 residues long. The ends were cut back, 0 bases at V and 6 bases at J, with 9 bases in the middle. CDR3 residues: CASSLAPGGNSPLHF. DNA of the CDR3: TGTGCCAGCAGCTTAGCACCCGGCGGTAATTCACCCCTCCACTTT.

The V call is TRBV5-1, the J call TRBJ1-1, with TRBD1 as a possible D gene (5 bases). Germline CDR1 is SGHRS and CDR2 is YFSETQ. The V gene lost 4 bases and the J gene lost 12 bases, with 22 bases spanning the gap. The CDR3 is 14 residues long. CDR3 residues: CASSDRGASPYPFF. Written as DNA, the CDR3 is TGCGCCAGCAGCGATAGGGGTGCAAGTCCGTATCCTTTCTTT. The variable domain in full, completed from reference TRBV5-1 and TRBJ1-1, reads KAGVTQTPRYLIKTRGQQVTLSCSPISGHRSVSWYQQTPGQGLQFLFEYFSETQRNKGNFPGRFSGRQFSNSRSEMNVSTLELGDSALYLCASSDRGASPYPFFGQGTRLTVV.

The chain employs TRBV28 and TRBJ1-2, with D perhaps TRBD1 (5 bases). Germline V gives CDR1 MDHEN, CDR2 SYDVKM. The CDR3 covers 15 residues. The V end lost 5 bases, the J end lost 8 bases, and 21 bases lay between the germline ends. DNA for the CDR3: TGTGCCAGCAGTCCTGGGGCAGCCACCCCTAGAGGCTACACCTTC. It encodes CASSPGAATPRGYTF.

This chain joins TRBV6-1 and TRBJ2-1, with 8 bases that match TRBD2. CDR3 length: 14 residues. Looked up from germline, CDR1 is MNHNS and CDR2 is SASEGT. Trimming took 10 bases from V and 3 from J; bases not matched to a gene: 8. The CDR3 loop is CATARRGDYNEQFF. DNA for the CDR3: TGTGCCACCGCCCGGCGGGGGGACTACAATGAGCAGTTCTTC.

The chain joins TRBV5-1 to TRBJ1-3, with no clear D. Germline CDR1 is SGHRS and CDR2 is YFSETQ. This CDR3 comprises 15 residues. Trimming took off 0 bases at V and 0 bases at J, with 7 bases between the two ends. The CDR3 sequence: CASSLGSSSGNTIYF. CDR3 DNA: TGCGCCAGCAGCTTGGGTTCGAGCTCTGGAAACACCATATATTTT.

The J gene is TRBJ1-6, the V gene TRBV15; D may be TRBD1 (6 bases). This CDR3 is 18 amino acids long. Between the trimmed V and J ends, which lost 0 bases and 5 bases, there was a span of 17 bases. CDR1 is LNHNV, CDR2 YYDKDF, per germline (reference sequence). CDR3 sequence reads: CATSRDPPRTENNSPLHF. The CDR3 nucleotides are TGTGCCACCAGCAGAGATCCCCCTAGGACAGAAAATAATTCACCCCTCCACTTT.